This record covers a single T cell receptor beta chain. Germline CDR1 SGHDT, CDR2 YYEEEE. The CDR3 sequence is 13 residues long. V was pared by 4 bases and J by 5 bases, with 5 bases of the junction left unmatched. This sample was included in a study of blood T cell repertoires in COVID-19. Turning to the study itself: Sites across the United States, Italy and Spain contributed samples from acute and convalescent COVID-19. T cells, B-cell-depleted T cells, or PBMCs provided the cDNA or gDNA that served as material.

Authors' data handling: Amplification of reference gene primers provided the estimated nucleated cell counts. The data were produced by immunoSEQ multiplex PCR, yet TCRdb's version contains in-frame clones alone and is incomplete. The V and J calls and clone size are taken from that table; D and trimming were inferred from the DNA. This table holds roughly 100,000 clones, roughly 79% found once. The sequence derives from a woman between 70 and 85 years old with acute or convalescent COVID-19. This chain uses TRBV5-6 with TRBJ1-1; TRBD1 aligns across 7 bases. Sequencing input: peripheral blood. The CDR3 loop reads CASSQTGWTEAFF. The CDR3 DNA follows: TGTGCCAGCAGCCAGACAGGGTGGACTGAAGCTTTCTTT.